The 6 T cell receptor beta chains below come from one sample, sequenced in a study of T cells in Graves' hyperthyroidism and ophthalmopathy (dated by TCRdb to the late 2010s). Receptors were amplified or captured by multiplex PCR. Instrument on record: Illumina HiSeq 2000. The TCR beta CDR3 regions were amplified from RNA transcripts. For the first round of RT-PCR on the TCR CDR3, the HTBI primer set was used together with the Qiagen OneStep RT-PCR kit. TCRdb redid the processing of the public reads, applying fastp at Q25 and MiXCR, and retained in-frame beta chains. Rows with one shared CDR3 protein collapse into an entry with the most common genes and DNA. The sample yields a few hundred thousand distinct CDR3 sequences; roughly an eighth were counted once. The top ten constitute around 32% of the sample. The sequencing sample was made of blood. These TCRs come from a middle-aged woman with Graves' ophthalmopathy.

The chain uses TRBV27 and TRBJ1-1, with 8 positions matching TRBD1. The CDR3 runs 14 residues. V trimming: 6 bases; J trimming: 6 bases; junction bases outside the gene matches: 9. The V gene's germline CDR1 is MNHEY and CDR2 SMNVEV (reference sequence). CDR3 in DNA: TGTGCCAGCAGAGACAGGGGCGGTTTCTCTGAAGCTTTCTTT. Residues: CASRDRGGFSEAFF.

This clonotype has a handful of counts. The chain links TRBV4-1 to TRBJ2-1, with D possibly being TRBD1 (5 bases). Germline V lookup: CDR1 MGHRA, CDR2 YSYEKL. V was trimmed by 7 bases and J by 3 bases, leaving 19 bases between them. The CDR3 spans 16 residues. The CDR3 DNA sequence: TGCGCCAGCAAGGGCATGAAGGGGCCGTTCTACAATGAGCAGTTCTTC. Its translation: CASKGMKGPFYNEQFF.

V is TRBV27 and J is TRBJ2-5; 10 nucleotides line up with TRBD1. CDR3 size: 15 residues. V gave up 2 bases and J gave up 5 bases; unmatched junction bases: 5. In germline, CDR1 is MNHEY, CDR2 SMNVEV (reference sequence). CDR3 nucleotide sequence: TGTGCCAGCAGTTTAAGTGACAGGGGGCGGGAGACCCAGTACTTC. Its translation is CASSLSDRGRETQYF.

This clonotype was detected many times. The rearrangement joins TRBV20-1 to TRBJ1-1; no firm D call. CDR3 length equals 15 residues. Trimming took off 2 bases at V and 1 base at J, with 14 bases between the two ends. Germline assignment: CDR1 DFQATT and CDR2 SNEGSKA (reference sequence). This CDR3 reads CSARIGRQRNTEAFF. The CDR3 nucleotides read TGCAGTGCTAGAATCGGGCGTCAGAGGAACACTGAAGCTTTCTTT.

This clonotype was seen many times. The J gene is TRBJ1-1, the V gene TRBV30, with 7 nucleotides matching TRBD1. Germline V gene lookup returns CDR1 GTSNPN and CDR2 SVGIG (reference sequence). The CDR3 sequence is 15 residues long. Trimming at V came to 2 bases and at J to 0 bases, leaving 6 bases not matched to a gene. The CDR3 sequence is CAWSLGQIMNTEAFF. In DNA form, the CDR3 reads TGTGCCTGGAGTCTGGGACAGATTATGAACACTGAAGCTTTCTTT.

This clonotype was seen more than once but under ten times. The J gene is TRBJ2-7, the V gene TRBV18; 9 bases line up with TRBD1. This CDR3 spans 16 amino acids. CDR1 and CDR2 (germline): KGHSH, LQKENI. V shed 0 bases, J shed 2 bases, and the junction held 5 bases outside the gene matches. The CDR3 protein is CASSPPLGTGTYEQYF. The CDR3 DNA is TGTGCCAGCTCACCACCGCTAGGGACAGGGACCTACGAGCAGTACTTC.